The TCR beta chain described here comes from a study of beta chain features in type 1 diabetes. Germline lookup yields CDR1 SNHLY and CDR2 FYNNEI. The CDR3 contains 14 residues. V lost 0 bases and J 4 bases, leaving 9 bases between the germline ends. General study points: A moderate, significant TCRB CDR3 shortening appeared in type 1 diabetes across four CD4+ subsets. The naive, central memory and Treg TCRB repertoires looked more alike in patients than they did in healthy donors.

Notes on this clone: The antigen remains undetermined.

Purity exceeded 98% in all sorted populations. Expressed TCRB transcripts were sequenced, since all the RNA that had been isolated was reverse transcribed. Libraries were prepared by immunoSEQ multiplex PCR; TCRdb keeps only in-frame clonotypes and omits some of them. The data show about 740,000 clones, roughly 13% seen once. The clonotype was recovered from a man between 18 and 29 years old with type 1 diabetes. The chain joins TRBV2 to TRBJ1-2; unclear D gene. The sequenced sample was naive CD4+ T cells from blood. CDR3 sequence reads: CASSEAPSPYGYTF. CDR3 nucleotide sequence: TGTGCCAGCAGTGAAGCCCCTTCGCCCTATGGCTACACCTTC.